Listed below are T cell receptor beta chains from one sample, sequenced in a study of metastatic and nonmetastatic thyroid tumors. TCRdb re-analyzed the PCR reads through MiXCR. The table has 15,000 to 20,000 clones, about 29% seen once. The sample was tumor tissue. Source of these receptors: a male donor with papillary thyroid cancer or a benign thyroid nodule (not recorded which). Some clones in this sample may be carry-over from other donors' samples. Each CDR3 is given with its conserved first and last residue. A D gene is named only where the DNA matches it firmly. Clone size is stated in some rows and not others, as once, few, many or a class when expanded.

abundance,d_gene,j_gene,v_gene,CDR3aa,CDR3nt
medium-sized,.,TRBJ2-5,TRBV20-1,CSARVGAGWETQYF,TGCAGTGCTAGAGTAGGGGCCGGATGGGAGACCCAGTACTTC
.,.,TRBJ2-7,TRBV28,CASRGYEQYF,TGTGCCAGCAGGGGCTACGAGCAGTACTTC
few,.,TRBJ2-1,TRBV19,CASSGSADNEQFF,TGTGCCAGTAGTGGGTCAGCGGACAATGAGCAGTTCTTC
.,.,TRBJ1-6,TRBV6-1,CASSAGPMGYSPLHF,TGTGCCAGCAGTGCGGGACCTATGGGGTATTCACCCCTCCACTTT
.,.,TRBJ1-5,TRBV5-6,CASSVTGGYSNQPQHF,TGTGCCAGCAGCGTGACAGGAGGCTATAGCAATCAGCCCCAGCATTTT
few,TRBD1,TRBJ2-2,TRBV20-1,CSARDLRQGGNTGELFF,TGCAGTGCTAGAGACCTCCGACAGGGGGGCAACACCGGGGAGCTGTTTTTT
.,TRBD1,TRBJ1-1,TRBV6-5,CASSYLGQGTEAFF,TGTGCCAGCAGTTACCTCGGACAGGGCACTGAAGCTTTCTTT
.,TRBD1,TRBJ2-5,TRBV6-2/TRBV6-3,CASSYKGQLHDQETQYF,TGTGCCAGCAGTTACAAGGGACAGCTTCACGATCAAGAGACCCAGTACTTC
.,.,TRBJ2-1,TRBV11-2,CASMNPGLPRREQFF,TGTGCCAGCATGAACCCGGGCCTGCCGCGCCGCGAGCAGTTCTTC
once,.,TRBJ1-2,TRBV18,CASSPPGAGNYGYTF,TGTGCCAGCTCACCACCGGGTGCAGGAAACTATGGCTACACCTTC
.,TRBD2,TRBJ2-7,TRBV20-1,CSARDGSGRLPSYEQYF,TGCAGTGCTAGAGATGGTAGCGGGAGGCTTCCGTCCTACGAGCAGTACTTC
.,.,TRBJ1-1,TRBV19,CASSILQGNTEAFF,TGTGCCAGTAGTATCCTGCAGGGGAACACTGAAGCTTTCTTT
.,.,TRBJ1-1,TRBV30,CAWLRNTEAFF,TGTGCCTGGCTAAGGAACACTGAAGCTTTCTTT
.,.,TRBJ2-7,TRBV27,CASAGGTSSYEQYF,TGTGCCAGCGCGGGCGGCACCAGCTCCTACGAGCAGTACTTC
medium-sized,.,TRBJ1-1,TRBV12-3/TRBV12-4,CASSYRRELNTEAFF,TGTGCCAGCAGCTACCGGAGGGAGTTGAACACTGAAGCTTTCTTT
medium-sized,.,TRBJ2-7,TRBV19,CASGGAGYYEQYF,TGTGCCAGTGGCGGGGCCGGTTACTACGAGCAGTACTTC
once,TRBD2,TRBJ2-7,TRBV30,CAWSPGLAGAYEQYF,TGTGCCTGGAGTCCCGGACTAGCGGGAGCCTACGAGCAGTACTTC
few,TRBD1,TRBJ1-2,TRBV28,CASSDGTGYGYTF,TGTGCCAGCAGTGACGGGACAGGCTATGGCTACACCTTC
.,TRBD1,TRBJ2-7,TRBV9,CASSAYLTGEPYF,TGTGCCAGCAGCGCTTATTTGACAGGGGAGCCGTACTTC
.,.,TRBJ2-1,TRBV20-1,CSARAGFERDINEQFF,TGCAGTGCTAGAGCAGGGTTCGAGCGGGACATAAATGAGCAGTTCTTC
.,TRBD2,TRBJ2-7,TRBV4-2,CASSQERTRGYEQYF,TGTGCCAGCAGCCAAGAAAGGACTAGAGGCTACGAGCAGTACTTC
.,.,TRBJ1-3,TRBV30,CAWTSVNTIYF,TGTGCCTGGACCTCTGTAAACACCATATATTTT
.,TRBD1,TRBJ2-7,TRBV7-9,CAISLTDRGYEQYF,TGTGCCATCAGCTTAACGGACAGGGGTTACGAGCAGTACTTC
.,.,TRBJ1-5,TRBV20-1,CSARDLRGAGNQPQHF,TGCAGTGCTAGAGATCTGAGGGGCGCGGGCAATCAGCCCCAGCATTTT
many,TRBD1,TRBJ1-6,TRBV20-1,CSAEQGITLHF,TGCAGTGCGGAACAGGGGATCACCCTCCACTTT
.,TRBD2,TRBJ2-3,TRBV12-3/TRBV12-4,CASRPGLANTDTQYF,TGTGCCAGCAGACCCGGACTAGCGAACACAGATACGCAGTATTTT
many,.,TRBJ2-7,TRBV20-1,CSATLYEQYF,TGCAGTGCTACCCTCTACGAGCAGTACTTC
many,TRBD1,TRBJ2-1,TRBV5-6,CASSRRQGYNEQFF,TGTGCCAGCAGCCGAAGACAGGGATACAATGAGCAGTTCTTC
.,.,TRBJ2-1,TRBV11-2,CASSLVLFAGRNEQFF,TGTGCCAGCAGCTTAGTGTTGTTCGCCGGTCGCAATGAGCAGTTCTTC
.,.,TRBJ1-5,TRBV5-1,CASSLSQGQPQHF,TGCGCCAGCAGCTTGTCACAGGGACAGCCCCAGCATTTT
few,.,TRBJ2-6,TRBV28,CASSSGANVLTF,TGTGCCAGCAGTTCGGGGGCCAACGTCCTGACTTTC
medium-sized,TRBD1,TRBJ1-1,TRBV28,CASSLSRQGYEAFF,TGTGCCAGCAGTTTAAGCCGACAGGGCTATGAAGCTTTCTTT
few,.,TRBJ2-3,TRBV9,CASSSRGTNADAQYF,TGTGCCAGCAGCTCCAGGGGGACTAACGCAGATGCGCAGTATTTT
many,.,TRBJ2-5,TRBV7-2,CASSFFFRETQYF,TGTGCCAGCAGCTTTTTCTTCCGAGAGACCCAGTACTTC
.,TRBD1,TRBJ1-5,TRBV19,CASSINRGDRANGGAQHF,TGTGCCAGTAGTATCAACAGAGGCGACAGGGCTAACGGTGGGGCCCAGCATTTT
.,.,TRBJ2-7,TRBV20-1,CSARDPAANSYEQYF,TGCAGTGCTAGAGATCCCGCAGCTAACTCCTACGAGCAGTACTTC
medium-sized,.,TRBJ1-1,TRBV28,CASSLNTGFYTEAFF,TGTGCCAGCAGTTTAAACACAGGGTTTTACACTGAAGCTTTCTTT
.,TRBD2,TRBJ2-7,TRBV7-9,CASNSGRDEQYF,TGTGCCAGCAATAGCGGGAGAGACGAGCAGTACTTC
.,TRBD2,TRBJ2-1,TRBV7-6,CASSLVASGRGNEQFF,TGTGCCAGCAGCTTAGTTGCTAGCGGGAGGGGCAATGAGCAGTTCTTC
.,TRBD2,TRBJ2-5,TRBV14,CASSHRGRAFETQYF,TGTGCCAGCAGCCATCGTGGGAGGGCCTTCGAGACCCAGTACTTC
medium-sized,.,TRBJ2-2,TRBV6-2/TRBV6-3,CASSYVYTGELFF,TGTGCCAGCAGTTACGTATACACCGGGGAGCTGTTTTTT
few,TRBD1,TRBJ2-1,TRBV6-4,CASSDSAGGSIAYNEQFF,TGTGCCAGCAGTGACTCGGCAGGGGGTTCCATTGCCTACAATGAGCAGTTCTTC
medium-sized,TRBD2,TRBJ2-7,TRBV20-1,CSASRTSGSSYEQYF,TGCAGTGCTAGCCGAACTAGCGGGAGTTCGTACGAGCAGTACTTC
.,.,TRBJ2-7,TRBV11-2,CASSLSGEYEQYF,TGTGCCAGCAGCTTATCCGGAGAATACGAGCAGTACTTC
.,TRBD2,TRBJ2-1,TRBV5-6,CASSPVGLAGGPHEQFF,TGTGCCAGCAGCCCCGTGGGGCTAGCGGGAGGGCCCCATGAGCAGTTCTTC
.,.,TRBJ2-7,TRBV6-1,CASRKAIEQYF,TGTGCCAGCCGTAAAGCAATCGAGCAGTACTTC
medium-sized,.,TRBJ1-2,TRBV6-1,CASPGDTTNYGYTF,TGTGCCAGCCCAGGGGACACAACTAACTATGGCTACACCTTC
.,.,TRBJ1-1,TRBV5-1,CASSLGEGMNTEAFF,TGCGCCAGCAGCTTGGGTGAGGGTATGAACACTGAAGCTTTCTTT
medium-sized,.,TRBJ1-3,TRBV20-1,CSASRATGNTIYF,TGCAGTGCTAGTAGGGCGACAGGAAACACCATATATTTT